This T cell receptor beta chain came from a study of blood T cells in healthy people across ages. Primers used in a second PCR of about 7 to 12 cycles were a sample-barcoded 5' primer and a J-beta primer mix. One entry per CDR3 protein, called by TCRdb with MiXCR from the 5' RACE reads. The repertoire holds around 1,000,000 distinct CDR3 sequences, with roughly two fifths as singletons. The CDR3 covers 12 residues. The V and J ends lost 6 bases and 3 bases respectively, with 8 bases between them. Looked up from germline, CDR1 is SNHLY and CDR2 is FYNNEI. The chain recombines TRBV2 with TRBJ1-1, with unresolved D. This TCR came from a man between 18 and 35 years old in good health. The material sequenced was blood. This CDR3 is CASSGEDTEAFF. DNA of the CDR3: TGTGCCAGCAGCGGAGAAGACACTGAAGCTTTCTTT.